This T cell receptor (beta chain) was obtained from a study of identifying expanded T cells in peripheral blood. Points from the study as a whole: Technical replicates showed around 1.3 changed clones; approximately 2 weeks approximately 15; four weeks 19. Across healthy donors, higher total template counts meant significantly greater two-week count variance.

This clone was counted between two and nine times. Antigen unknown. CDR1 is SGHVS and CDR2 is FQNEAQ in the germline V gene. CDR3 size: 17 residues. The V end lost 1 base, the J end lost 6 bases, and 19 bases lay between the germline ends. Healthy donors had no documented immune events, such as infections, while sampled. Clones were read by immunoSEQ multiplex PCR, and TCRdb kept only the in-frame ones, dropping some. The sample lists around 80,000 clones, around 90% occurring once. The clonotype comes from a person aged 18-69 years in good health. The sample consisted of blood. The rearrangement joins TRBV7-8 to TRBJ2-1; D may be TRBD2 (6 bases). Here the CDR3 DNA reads TGTGCCAGCAGCTTAGTCGGGAGCGCCCCACGGAGCAATGAGCAGTTCTTC. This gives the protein CASSLVGSAPRSNEQFF.